These T cell receptor beta chains were read from a single sample in a study of blood T cells in healthy people across ages. TCRdb analysed the 5' RACE reads with MiXCR anew, one entry per CDR3 protein. This sample yields about 1,800,000 distinct CDR3 sequences, of which 28% are seen a single time; 7% to 9% belongs to the top ten. Sequencing was performed on blood. These receptors came from a woman aged 30 to 39 in good health. Each CDR3 is given without its conserved first and last residue. Clone size is shown for a subset of rows, as once, few, many or a class of expanded clone.

v_call: TRBV11-2; j_call: TRBJ2-2; clone_size: -; cdr3_aa: ASSDSRTLTGELF
v_call: TRBV10-3; j_call: TRBJ1-2; clone_size: -; cdr3_aa: AISGGSYGYT
v_call: TRBV7-3; j_call: TRBJ2-3; clone_size: -; cdr3_aa: ASILIGDTQY
v_call: TRBV20-1; j_call: TRBJ1-5; clone_size: -; cdr3_aa: SASKGTQPQH
v_call: TRBV7-3; j_call: TRBJ2-7; clone_size: few; cdr3_aa: ASSLDASSYEQY
v_call: TRBV11-2; j_call: TRBJ2-5; clone_size: many; cdr3_aa: ASSSIEGRETQY
v_call: TRBV4-1; j_call: TRBJ2-3; clone_size: -; cdr3_aa: ASSQLGGRTSTDTQY
v_call: TRBV6-6; j_call: TRBJ2-7; clone_size: -; cdr3_aa: ASTPGYYEQY
v_call: TRBV5-1; j_call: TRBJ1-5; clone_size: -; cdr3_aa: ASSPTGGAIQPQH
v_call: TRBV5-1; j_call: TRBJ1-1; clone_size: -; cdr3_aa: ASSTGQVTEAF
v_call: TRBV7-2; j_call: TRBJ1-1; clone_size: many; cdr3_aa: ASSLAQGVTEAF
v_call: TRBV7-8; j_call: TRBJ2-1; clone_size: -; cdr3_aa: ASSVSGSLVDEQF
v_call: TRBV2; j_call: TRBJ2-1; clone_size: -; cdr3_aa: ASSFGRYEQF
v_call: TRBV5-1; j_call: TRBJ2-3; clone_size: -; cdr3_aa: ASSLSRSSTDTQY
v_call: TRBV29-1; j_call: TRBJ2-5; clone_size: -; cdr3_aa: SVTRGQETQY
v_call: TRBV12-3/TRBV12-4; j_call: TRBJ2-3; clone_size: -; cdr3_aa: TSLLMVGGDTQY
v_call: TRBV7-9; j_call: TRBJ1-2; clone_size: once; cdr3_aa: ASSLFEQIEGYT
v_call: TRBV13; j_call: TRBJ1-2; clone_size: -; cdr3_aa: ASRPSGGRYGYT
v_call: TRBV4-1; j_call: TRBJ1-6; clone_size: few; cdr3_aa: ASSQQGVSPLH
v_call: TRBV18; j_call: TRBJ1-2; clone_size: -; cdr3_aa: ASSPLPGESGYT
v_call: TRBV13; j_call: TRBJ2-6; clone_size: few; cdr3_aa: ASSSRQVTSGANVLT
v_call: TRBV5-1; j_call: TRBJ2-5; clone_size: few; cdr3_aa: ASSLEQGWRETQY
v_call: TRBV12-3/TRBV12-4; j_call: TRBJ2-3; clone_size: -; cdr3_aa: ASQQQGGSTDAQY
v_call: TRBV7-2; j_call: TRBJ2-1; clone_size: -; cdr3_aa: ASSGLAGVYNEQF
v_call: TRBV9; j_call: TRBJ2-2; clone_size: few; cdr3_aa: ASSTGTANTGELF
v_call: TRBV12-3/TRBV12-4; j_call: TRBJ1-2; clone_size: -; cdr3_aa: ASSPDRDNGYT
v_call: TRBV6-2/TRBV6-3; j_call: TRBJ2-1; clone_size: -; cdr3_aa: ASTRLAGSEEQF
v_call: TRBV20-1; j_call: TRBJ2-3; clone_size: -; cdr3_aa: SAPRGWVDTQY
v_call: TRBV5-5; j_call: TRBJ2-3; clone_size: few; cdr3_aa: ASSLARTSGTSTDTQY
v_call: TRBV12-3/TRBV12-4; j_call: TRBJ2-1; clone_size: -; cdr3_aa: ASSRGPGDEQF
v_call: TRBV30; j_call: TRBJ2-7; clone_size: -; cdr3_aa: AWSLAGPLLYEQY
v_call: TRBV12-3/TRBV12-4; j_call: TRBJ2-7; clone_size: many; cdr3_aa: ASSPSGSGSYEQY
v_call: TRBV5-1; j_call: TRBJ2-3; clone_size: few; cdr3_aa: ASSGGGGRTDTQY
v_call: TRBV6-2/TRBV6-3; j_call: TRBJ2-7; clone_size: few; cdr3_aa: ASSRRGRTDYGQY
v_call: TRBV7-8; j_call: TRBJ1-5; clone_size: few; cdr3_aa: ASSSLTLPGSNQPQH
v_call: TRBV4-2; j_call: TRBJ2-7; clone_size: many; cdr3_aa: ASSQELGYEQY
v_call: TRBV7-2; j_call: TRBJ2-3; clone_size: few; cdr3_aa: ASSSSRTDTQY
v_call: TRBV4-1; j_call: TRBJ1-2; clone_size: -; cdr3_aa: ASSQGGGEIYGYT
v_call: TRBV7-2; j_call: TRBJ2-5; clone_size: many; cdr3_aa: ASSPLNGGVETQY
v_call: TRBV7-2; j_call: TRBJ2-1; clone_size: -; cdr3_aa: ASSGHVFEQF
v_call: TRBV7-2; j_call: TRBJ2-5; clone_size: -; cdr3_aa: TSSLEQSQETQY
v_call: TRBV4-2; j_call: TRBJ2-1; clone_size: many; cdr3_aa: ASSQERGLAGIEQF
v_call: TRBV21-1; j_call: TRBJ2-4; clone_size: -; cdr3_aa: TSTVEGIQY
v_call: TRBV5-5; j_call: -; clone_size: -; cdr3_aa: ASSRVGQGLYEQY
v_call: TRBV3-1; j_call: TRBJ2-1; clone_size: few; cdr3_aa: ASSQVTSGSSYSEQF
v_call: TRBV19; j_call: TRBJ2-7; clone_size: -; cdr3_aa: ALQGNEQY
v_call: TRBV20-1; j_call: TRBJ2-1; clone_size: few; cdr3_aa: SARDRTGVSYNEQF
v_call: TRBV5-6; j_call: TRBJ2-1; clone_size: many; cdr3_aa: ASAGYNEQF
v_call: TRBV20-1; j_call: TRBJ2-1; clone_size: few; cdr3_aa: SAGGGRASLEQF
v_call: TRBV11-2; j_call: -; clone_size: -; cdr3_aa: ASTPNSGGSTDTQY
v_call: TRBV11-2; j_call: TRBJ1-1; clone_size: few; cdr3_aa: ASSPGARGTGNTEAF
v_call: TRBV7-3; j_call: TRBJ1-6; clone_size: few; cdr3_aa: ASSLEYGNSPLH
v_call: TRBV27; j_call: TRBJ1-4; clone_size: few; cdr3_aa: ASSSLNIVRKLF